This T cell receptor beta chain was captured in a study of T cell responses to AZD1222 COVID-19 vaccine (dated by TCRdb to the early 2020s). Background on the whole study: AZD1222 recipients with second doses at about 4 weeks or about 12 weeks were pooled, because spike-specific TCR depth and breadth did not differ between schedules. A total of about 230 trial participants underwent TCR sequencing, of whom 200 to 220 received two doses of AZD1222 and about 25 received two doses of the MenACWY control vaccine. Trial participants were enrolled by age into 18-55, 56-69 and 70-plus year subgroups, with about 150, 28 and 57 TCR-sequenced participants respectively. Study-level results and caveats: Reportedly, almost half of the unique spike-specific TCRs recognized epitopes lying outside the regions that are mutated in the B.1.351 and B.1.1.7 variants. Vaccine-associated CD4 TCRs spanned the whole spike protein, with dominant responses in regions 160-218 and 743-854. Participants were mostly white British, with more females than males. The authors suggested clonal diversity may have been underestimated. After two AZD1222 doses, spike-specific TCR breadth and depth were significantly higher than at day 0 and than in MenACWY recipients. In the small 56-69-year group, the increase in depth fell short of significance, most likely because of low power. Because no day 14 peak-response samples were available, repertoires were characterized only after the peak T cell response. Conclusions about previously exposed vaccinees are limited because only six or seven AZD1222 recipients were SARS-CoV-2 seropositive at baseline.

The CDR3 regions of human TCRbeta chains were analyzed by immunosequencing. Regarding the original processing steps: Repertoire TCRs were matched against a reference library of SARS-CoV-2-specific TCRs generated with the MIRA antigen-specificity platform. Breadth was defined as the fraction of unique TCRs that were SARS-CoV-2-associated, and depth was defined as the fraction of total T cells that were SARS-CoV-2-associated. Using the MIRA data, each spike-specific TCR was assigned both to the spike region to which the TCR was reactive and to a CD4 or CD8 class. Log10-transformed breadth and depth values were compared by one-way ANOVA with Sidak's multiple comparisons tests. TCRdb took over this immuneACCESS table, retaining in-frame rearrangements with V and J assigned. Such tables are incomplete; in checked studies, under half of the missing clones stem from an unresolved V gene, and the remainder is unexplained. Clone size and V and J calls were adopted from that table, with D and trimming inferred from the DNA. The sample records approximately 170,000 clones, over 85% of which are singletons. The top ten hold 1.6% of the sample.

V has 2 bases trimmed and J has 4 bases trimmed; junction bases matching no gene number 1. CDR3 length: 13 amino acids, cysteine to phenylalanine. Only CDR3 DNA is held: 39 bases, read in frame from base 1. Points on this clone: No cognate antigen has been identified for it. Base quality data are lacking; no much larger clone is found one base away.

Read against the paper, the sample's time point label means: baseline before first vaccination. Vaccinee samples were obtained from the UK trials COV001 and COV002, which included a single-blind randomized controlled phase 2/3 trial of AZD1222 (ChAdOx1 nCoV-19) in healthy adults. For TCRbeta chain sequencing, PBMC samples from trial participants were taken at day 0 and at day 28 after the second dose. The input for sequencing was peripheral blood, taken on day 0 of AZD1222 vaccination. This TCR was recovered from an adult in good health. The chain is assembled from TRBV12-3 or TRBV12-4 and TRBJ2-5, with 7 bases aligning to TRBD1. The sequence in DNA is TGTGCCAGCAGTTTATACAGGGGAGAGACCCAGTACTTC. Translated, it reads CASSLYRGETQYF.